This TCR beta chain was documented in a study of blood T cell repertoires in COVID-19. Methods used by the authors: Researchers report that nucleated cell counts were estimated from reference gene primer amplification. Libraries were prepared by immunoSEQ multiplex PCR; TCRdb keeps only in-frame clonotypes and omits some of them. D and trimming come from the DNA, and the V and J calls and clone size come from that table. The sample has fewer than 450,000 clones; approximately 85% are singletons. Germline V lookup: CDR1 SEHNR, CDR2 FQNEAQ (reference sequence). This CDR3 has 16 amino acids. Trimming cost V 2 bases and J 1 base, with 12 bases left between them. This clone was observed a handful of times.

This rearrangement joins TRBV7-9 to TRBJ1-3; possible D gene TRBD1, 6 bases. This TCR derives from a woman aged 40 to 50 with acute COVID-19. The sequenced material came from PBMCs or T cells enriched from blood (not recorded which). The CDR3 nucleotides are TGTGCCAGCAGCTTATCAGGGGTAATTTCTGGAAACACCATATATTTT. It codes for CASSLSGVISGNTIYF.